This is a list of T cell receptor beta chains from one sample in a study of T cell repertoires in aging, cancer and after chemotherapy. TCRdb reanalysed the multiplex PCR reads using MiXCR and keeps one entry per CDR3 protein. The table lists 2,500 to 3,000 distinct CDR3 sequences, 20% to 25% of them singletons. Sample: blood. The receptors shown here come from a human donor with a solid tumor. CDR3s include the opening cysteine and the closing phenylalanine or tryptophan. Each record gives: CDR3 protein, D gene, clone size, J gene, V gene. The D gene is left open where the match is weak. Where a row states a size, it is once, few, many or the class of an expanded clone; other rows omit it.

CASSASTGNQPQHF | TRBD1 | large | TRBJ1-5 | TRBV19
CASSTDREPYEQYF | TRBD1 | medium-sized | TRBJ2-7 | TRBV18
CASSRTASSGYNEQFF | TRBD2 | large | TRBJ2-1 | TRBV12-3/TRBV12-4
CSARSGGPMRNQPQHF | TRBD1 | NA | TRBJ1-5 | TRBV20-1
CASSPGTSGYEQYF | TRBD2 | NA | TRBJ2-7 | TRBV19
CASSVYATDTDTQYF | NA | NA | TRBJ2-3 | TRBV9
CASRSTGGRGYTF | TRBD1 | NA | TRBJ1-2 | TRBV27
CASSHGAGETQYF | NA | large | TRBJ2-5 | TRBV5-5
CASSELAAPDTQYF | TRBD2 | few | TRBJ2-3 | TRBV5-1
CATSDPQVSGYTF | NA | few | TRBJ1-2 | TRBV24-1
CSVFENGDTEAFF | NA | large | TRBJ1-1 | TRBV29-1
CASSSGATDTQYF | NA | NA | TRBJ2-3 | TRBV5-1
CASSLVGTVYF | NA | few | TRBJ2-5 | TRBV5-4
CASSYREDTEAFF | NA | NA | TRBJ1-1 | TRBV5-4
CASSLELNTKAFF | NA | NA | TRBJ1-1 | TRBV11-1
CASRRTSGTGYEQYF | TRBD2 | NA | TRBJ2-7 | TRBV2
CSGERDSNEQYF | NA | NA | TRBJ2-7 | TRBV29-1
CASRPSGVNTQYF | TRBD2 | few | TRBJ2-3 | TRBV4-1
CASSADRAAGELFF | TRBD1 | NA | TRBJ2-2 | TRBV6-4
CASSLSGTPQRGNEQFF | TRBD2 | medium-sized | TRBJ2-1 | TRBV13
CSVAGTGVGANVLTF | TRBD1 | once | TRBJ2-6 | TRBV29-1
CASSLTRERQYF | NA | large | TRBJ2-7 | TRBV19
CASSGGGDTQYF | TRBD2 | NA | TRBJ2-3 | TRBV7-9
CASSTAGGPINEQYF | TRBD2 | few | TRBJ2-7 | TRBV28
CSAPDRVDQPQHF | NA | NA | TRBJ1-5 | TRBV20-1
CASRYPGFREDPGNTIYF | NA | medium-sized | TRBJ1-3 | TRBV12-3/TRBV12-4
CASSTGTSLSTDTQYF | TRBD2 | NA | TRBJ2-3 | TRBV19
CASKTYGWSGYTF | NA | NA | TRBJ1-2 | TRBV28
CASTRQGASNSNQPQHF | TRBD1 | NA | TRBJ1-5 | TRBV6-2/TRBV6-3